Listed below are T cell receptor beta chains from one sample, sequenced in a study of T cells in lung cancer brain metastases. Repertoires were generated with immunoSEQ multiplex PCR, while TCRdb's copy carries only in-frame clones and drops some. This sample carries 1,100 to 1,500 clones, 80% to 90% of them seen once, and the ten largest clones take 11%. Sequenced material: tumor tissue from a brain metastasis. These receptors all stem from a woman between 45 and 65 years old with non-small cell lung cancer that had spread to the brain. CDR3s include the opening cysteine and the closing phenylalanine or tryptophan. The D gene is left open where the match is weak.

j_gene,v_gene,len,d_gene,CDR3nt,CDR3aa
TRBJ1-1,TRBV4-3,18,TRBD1,TGCGCCAGCAGCCAAGTAAGGACAGGGCTCGCCATGAACACTGAAGCTTTCTTT,CASSQVRTGLAMNTEAFF
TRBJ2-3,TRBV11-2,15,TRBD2,TGTGCCAGCAGCTTCCTCGCGGGAGAACCAGATACGCAGTATTTT,CASSFLAGEPDTQYF
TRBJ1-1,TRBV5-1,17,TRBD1,TGCGCCAGCAGCTTGGCTCCGGGACAGGGATTAGGGACTGAAGCTTTCTTT,CASSLAPGQGLGTEAFF